The TCR beta chain under discussion was sequenced for a study of T cells after yellow fever vaccination. About the research overall: SMART-Seq v4 Ultra Low Input served to prepare low-cell-number fractions. Study-wide points: The appearance of a small share of clonotypes in both CD4 and CD8 compartments was observed. High-abundance clonotypes from the bulk population could contaminate FACS-sorted repertoires.

The length of the CDR3 is 13 residues. The trim removed 4 bases at V and 11 bases at J, leaving 8 bases unmatched. The V gene's germline CDR1 is DFQATT and CDR2 SNEGSKA (reference sequence). In this sample, this clonotype turned up many times. UMIs and a universal primer site were added when TCR cDNA was made by 5'RACE template switching. From the 5' RACE reads, TCRdb called clonotypes with MiXCR, one entry per CDR3 protein. The sample yields about 4,300 distinct CDR3 sequences, over 3% seen once. The rearrangement joins TRBV20-1 to TRBJ1-4; TRBD1 agrees at 9 bases. The sequenced sample was PBMCs, either bulk or a sorted T-cell subset (CD4+, CD8+, memory, or dextramer-sorted; not recorded which), obtained 15 days after the yellow fever booster vaccination. The receptor was isolated from a man aged 30-40 years who received the YFV17D yellow fever vaccine. The CDR3 here is CSAKGQGVGKLFF. Here the CDR3 DNA reads TGCAGTGCTAAGGGACAGGGAGTAGGGAAACTGTTTTTT.